This TCR beta chain comes out of a study of control samples from healthy donors and cancer patients (dated by TCRdb to 2018 to 2020). Turning to this clone: Its binding antigen is unknown. Base qualities are missing; no much larger clone stands one base away.

Library preparation employed the immunoSEQ multiplex PCR assay. TCRdb mirrors the immuneACCESS table, restricted to in-frame sequences. Some clones are absent from its copies; in checked studies, under half trace to an unresolved V gene, and the reason for the others is unknown. This sample is represented by 70,000 to 90,000 clones; 85% to 95% of them were singletons. Approximately 4.8% of the sample is held by the ten biggest clonotypes. The germline V gene (reference sequence) specifies LGHDT as CDR1 and YNNKEL as CDR2. From V the trimming removes 7 bases and from J it removes 5 bases, while the gene matches leave 13 bases of the junction unaccounted for. The cysteine opens and the phenylalanine closes a CDR3 of 16 amino acids. The sequence is cut down to CDR3 DNA, 48 bases in frame from base 1.

Sequenced material: blood. This sequence originates from a woman under 30 in good health. Recombination linked TRBV3-1 (or the pseudogene TRBV3-2) to TRBJ2-2, with 7 bases matching TRBD1. In nucleotide form, the sequence is TGTGCCAGCAACCGACAGGGACGGGGAAGAACCGGGGAGCTGTTTTTT. Its protein product is CASNRQGRGRTGELFF.